The entry below gives a single T cell receptor beta chain sequence along with its context. Its antigen is undetermined. Only in-frame clones appear in the TCRdb table, and some are missing; sequencing was by immunoSEQ multiplex PCR. The table has approximately 54,000 clones, roughly 88% seen once. CDR1 and CDR2 from the germline V gene are SGHVS and FQNEAQ. The V gene lost 0 bases and the J gene lost 2 bases, with 9 bases spanning the gap. This CDR3 is built from 15 residues. This sample was included in a study of T cells in localized non-small cell lung cancer. Findings and caveats of the study: Detection in adjacent lung was observed for a median around 55 of the top 100 tumor clones. There was higher T cell clonality in uninvolved adjacent lung than in tumor, and it was highest there.

The sequence was obtained from a woman aged 40 to 75 with stage I lung adenocarcinoma. The sequenced sample was peripheral blood, obtained before any cancer treatment. J is TRBJ2-3 and V is TRBV7-8; possibly TRBD1 or TRBD2 for D (6 bases each). CDR3 nucleotide sequence: TGTGCCAGCAGCTTAGCCTGGGGGGCCACAGATACGCAGTATTTT. Amino acids: CASSLAWGATDTQYF.